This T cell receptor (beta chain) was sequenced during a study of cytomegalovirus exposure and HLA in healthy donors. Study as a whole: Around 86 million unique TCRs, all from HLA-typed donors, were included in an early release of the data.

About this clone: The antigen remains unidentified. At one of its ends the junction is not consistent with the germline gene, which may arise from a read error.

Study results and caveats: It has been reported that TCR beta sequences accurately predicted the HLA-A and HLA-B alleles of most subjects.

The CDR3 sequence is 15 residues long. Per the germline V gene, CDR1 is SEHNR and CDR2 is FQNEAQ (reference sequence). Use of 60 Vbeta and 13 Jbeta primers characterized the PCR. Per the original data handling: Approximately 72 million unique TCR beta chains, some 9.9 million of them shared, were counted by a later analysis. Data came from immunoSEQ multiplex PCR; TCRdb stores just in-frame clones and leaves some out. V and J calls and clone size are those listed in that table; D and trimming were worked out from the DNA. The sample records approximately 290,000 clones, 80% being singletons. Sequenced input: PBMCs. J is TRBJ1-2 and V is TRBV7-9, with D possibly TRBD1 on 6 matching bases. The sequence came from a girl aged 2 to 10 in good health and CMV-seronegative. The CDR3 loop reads CSSSTRDKATYGYTF. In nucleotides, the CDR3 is TGTTCCAGCAGCACCCGGGACAAGGCCACCTATGGCTACACCTTC.